This T cell receptor beta chain stems from a study of OX40 agonist ivuxolimab in advanced cancers. Study as a whole: Ivuxolimab is a fully human IgG2 antibody that activates OX40 (CD134). Participants could have had prior anti-PD-1, anti-PD-L1 or anti-CTLA-4 therapy, and roughly 40% had some. General study findings and limits: There was clonal expansion of CD4+ and CD8+ blood T cells by week 6 at 0.1 to 3.0 mg/kg.

Peripheral blood came from all dose cohorts at three timepoints. The method was immunoSEQ multiplex PCR; TCRdb's version includes in-frame clones alone and lacks a portion of them. The table has about 33,000 clones, under 85% seen once. Comment on this clone: Its cognate antigen is unknown.

The germline gives CDR1 LNHDA, CDR2 SQIVND (reference sequence). The V and J ends lost 3 bases and 2 bases, in that order; junction bases with no gene match: 5. CDR3 length: 16 residues. The chain links TRBV19 to TRBJ1-1; 11 bases map to TRBD1. The material sequenced was CD4+ or CD8+ T cells sorted from blood, taken in a trial of the OX40 agonist ivuxolimab. This clonotype originated in an adult with an advanced solid tumor such as melanoma, head and neck, liver or kidney cancer. The DNA of the CDR3 is TGTGCCAGTAGTATTGGGACAGGGGGGCGCAACACTGAAGCTTTCTTT. The encoded protein is CASSIGTGGRNTEAFF.